The rows below give T cell receptor beta chains drawn from one sample of a study. TCRdb processed the 5' RACE reads anew with MiXCR; each CDR3 protein has one entry. The profile shows 55,000 to 75,000 distinct CDR3 sequences, roughly 30% of them singletons. The sample taken for sequencing was tumor-infiltrating naive CD4+ T cells sorted from the breast tumor. All receptors derive from a female donor with breast cancer. Each CDR3 is given with its conserved first and last residue. A D gene is named only where the DNA matches it firmly. For some rows the clone size is stated as once, few or many, or as a class when expanded; others skip it.

d_call	clone_size	j_call	v_call	cdr3_aa	cdr3_nt
.	.	TRBJ1-1	TRBV5-5	CASSSEMNTEAFF	TGTGCCAGCAGCTCCGAGATGAACACTGAAGCTTTCTTT
.	few	TRBJ2-1	TRBV2	CASRKASTEQFF	TGTGCCAGCAGAAAAGCTAGTACTGAGCAGTTCTTC
.	.	TRBJ2-1	TRBV3-1	CASSQVEARNEQFF	TGTGCCAGCAGCCAAGTTGAGGCGCGGAATGAGCAGTTCTTC
TRBD2	few	TRBJ2-7	TRBV4-1	CASSQVAGGTDYEQYF	TGCGCCAGCAGCCAAGTAGCGGGAGGGACCGACTACGAGCAGTACTTC
TRBD2	.	TRBJ2-7	TRBV11-2	CASSLYTSGNYEQYF	TGTGCCAGCAGCTTATACACTAGCGGTAACTACGAGCAGTACTTC
.	many	TRBJ2-7	TRBV6-1	CASSEAQQGKGEQYF	TGTGCCAGCAGTGAAGCGCAGCAGGGGAAGGGCGAGCAGTACTTC
.	few	TRBJ1-2	TRBV2	CASSEPGGNGYTF	TGTGCCAGCAGTGAACCTGGAGGGAATGGCTACACCTTC
TRBD1	many	TRBJ2-3	TRBV29-1	CSGGQGTPQDTQYF	TGCAGCGGGGGACAGGGGACCCCGCAGGATACGCAGTATTTT
.	few	TRBJ1-5	TRBV4-1	CASSQLGARVRNQPQHF	TGCGCCAGCAGCCAACTTGGGGCGAGGGTACGGAATCAGCCCCAGCATTTT
TRBD1	once	TRBJ1-2	TRBV3-1	CASSHRDRPRYGYTF	TGTGCCAGCAGCCATAGGGACAGACCTAGATATGGCTACACCTTC
.	.	TRBJ2-5	TRBV7-2	CASSLSRGWETQYF	TGTGCCAGCAGCTTATCCAGGGGATGGGAGACCCAGTACTTC
.	few	TRBJ1-2	TRBV5-1	CASSLEGMGYGYTF	TGCGCCAGCAGCTTGGAAGGGATGGGATACGGCTACACCTTC
.	many	TRBJ2-2	TRBV12-5	CASGLLAGNTGELFF	TGTGCTAGTGGTTTGTTGGCAGGGAACACCGGGGAGCTGTTTTTT
TRBD2	few	TRBJ2-3	TRBV20-1	CSVGAQAGADTQYF	TGCAGTGTTGGAGCTCAGGCGGGGGCAGATACGCAGTATTTT
.	medium-sized	TRBJ2-5	TRBV15	CATSTNIRETQYF	TGTGCCACCAGCACCAACATTCGAGAGACCCAGTACTTC
TRBD1	many	TRBJ1-6	TRBV6-5	CASSYDRDPPLHF	TGTGCCAGCAGTTACGACAGGGATCCACCCCTCCACTTT
.	.	TRBJ2-2	TRBV3-1	CASSQEGRELFF	TGTGCCAGCAGCCAAGAAGGAAGAGAGCTGTTTTTT
.	few	TRBJ1-2	TRBV7-9	CASSLTNYGYTF	TGTGCCAGCAGCTTGACAAACTATGGCTACACCTTC
TRBD2	.	TRBJ2-5	TRBV20-1	CSARSGKYVRETQYF	TGCAGTGCTAGAAGCGGGAAGTACGTCCGAGAGACCCAGTACTTC
.	many	TRBJ2-7	TRBV6-2/TRBV6-3	CASSSPGDWSSYEQYF	TGTGCCAGCAGTTCCCCGGGGGACTGGAGCTCCTACGAGCAGTACTTC
.	many	TRBJ2-5	TRBV28	CASSFLSLQETQYF	TGTGCCAGCAGTTTCCTGTCTCTTCAAGAGACCCAGTACTTC
TRBD2	once	TRBJ2-7	TRBV3-1	CASSQDPLAGGIEQYF	TGTGCCAGCAGCCAAGATCCGCTAGCGGGGGGCATCGAGCAGTACTTC
.	few	TRBJ2-4	TRBV29-1	CSVKLTGDAKNIQYF	TGCAGCGTTAAATTAACGGGAGATGCCAAAAACATTCAGTACTTC
.	many	TRBJ2-7	TRBV6-5	CAAGPTYEQYF	TGTGCGGCAGGGCCAACCTACGAGCAGTACTTC
.	.	TRBJ2-1	TRBV2	CASNTQGFKFF	TGTGCCAGCAACACCCAGGGGTTTAAGTTCTTC
TRBD2	.	TRBJ2-5	TRBV5-1	CASSQLAGGQETQYF	TGCGCCAGCAGCCAACTAGCGGGGGGTCAAGAGACCCAGTACTTC
TRBD1	few	TRBJ1-2	TRBV27	CASRYRQGSFYTF	TGTGCCAGCAGATATAGACAGGGTAGTTTCTACACCTTC
.	many	TRBJ1-1	TRBV7-2	CASRAGEAFF	TGTGCCAGCCGGGCGGGAGAAGCTTTCTTT
.	.	TRBJ1-5	TRBV2	CASSDRLGGQYSNQPQHF	TGTGCCAGCAGTGACCGACTCGGGGGCCAATATAGCAATCAGCCCCAGCATTTT
TRBD2	.	TRBJ2-3	TRBV29-1	CSVEDRRGSTDTQYF	TGCAGCGTTGAAGATCGGCGGGGGAGCACAGATACGCAGTATTTT
TRBD1	few	TRBJ1-6	TRBV20-1	CSARGSDRVSPLHF	TGCAGTGCTAGAGGTTCGGACAGGGTGTCACCCCTCCACTTT
.	many	TRBJ2-1	TRBV6-2/TRBV6-3	CASSSIHSRYEQFF	TGTGCCAGCAGCTCCATACATAGTCGCTATGAGCAGTTCTTC
TRBD1	medium-sized	TRBJ2-7	TRBV5-1	CASSPRTGGSYEQYF	TGCGCCAGCAGCCCGAGGACAGGGGGCTCCTACGAGCAGTACTTC
.	.	TRBJ1-1	TRBV5-1	CASSLGEGWDTEAFF	TGCGCCAGCAGCTTGGGAGAGGGTTGGGACACTGAAGCTTTCTTT
.	few	TRBJ2-5	TRBV4-3	CASSQSDRGETQYF	TGCGCCAGCAGCCAATCTGACCGGGGAGAGACCCAGTACTTC
.	.	TRBJ1-3	TRBV7-9	CASSLEGTGRANTIYF	TGTGCCAGCAGCCTGGAGGGCACAGGGAGGGCAAACACCATATATTTT
.	.	TRBJ2-5	TRBV5-1	CASSSEESAQYF	TGCGCCAGCAGCTCCGAGGAGAGCGCCCAGTACTTC
TRBD2	.	TRBJ2-1	TRBV5-1	CASSAGGASGYNEQFF	TGCGCCAGCAGCGCGGGGGGGGCTAGCGGATACAATGAGCAGTTCTTC
.	few	TRBJ1-5	TRBV7-2	CASSLEGDQPQHF	TGTGCCAGCAGCTTAGAAGGGGATCAGCCCCAGCATTTT
TRBD1	few	TRBJ2-5	TRBV7-6	CASSLSRTGPQETQYF	TGTGCCAGCAGCTTGTCCCGGACAGGACCGCAAGAGACCCAGTACTTC
.	.	TRBJ2-3	TRBV7-2	CASSLVRGVRRDPNADTQYF	TGTGCCAGCAGCTTAGTAAGGGGGGTTAGGCGGGACCCGAACGCTGATACGCAGTATTTT
.	.	TRBJ1-1	TRBV20-1	CSARSPGGATEAFF	TGCAGTGCTAGATCCCCGGGGGGTGCCACTGAAGCTTTCTTT
TRBD2	few	TRBJ2-1	TRBV20-1	CSAPRPLAGVINEQFF	TGCAGTGCTCCACGCCCACTAGCGGGAGTAATCAATGAGCAGTTCTTC
.	.	TRBJ2-5	TRBV13	CASSLAGGGGETQYF	TGTGCCAGCAGCTTGGCCGGGGGCGGCGGAGAGACCCAGTACTTC
TRBD1	.	TRBJ1-2	TRBV28	CAGSSPTGAGYGYTF	TGTGCCGGCAGTTCCCCGACAGGGGCCGGCTATGGCTACACCTTC
.	few	TRBJ2-3	TRBV7-9	CASSSPPGAGNTDTQYF	TGTGCCAGCAGCTCCCCCCCCGGGGCAGGGAATACAGATACGCAGTATTTT
TRBD1	many	TRBJ2-7	TRBV7-8	CASSLLQGKGEQYF	TGTGCCAGCAGCTTATTACAGGGGAAGGGCGAGCAGTACTTC
.	few	TRBJ1-1	TRBV7-2	CASSRRTEAFF	TGTGCCAGCAGCCGTCGGACTGAAGCTTTCTTT
.	.	TRBJ1-1	TRBV9	CASSPSTATEAFF	TGTGCCAGCAGCCCATCGACAGCCACTGAAGCTTTCTTT
.	few	TRBJ2-1	TRBV15	CATSRDNNGQFF	TGTGCCACCAGCAGAGATAACAATGGGCAGTTCTTC
.	few	TRBJ1-2	TRBV20-1	CSATGGQGTNGYTF	TGCAGTGCCACGGGGGGCCAGGGCACTAATGGCTACACCTTC
.	.	TRBJ2-3	TRBV20-1	CSDSSTDTQYF	TGCAGTGACTCTAGCACAGATACGCAGTATTTT
.	.	TRBJ2-3	TRBV7-3	CASSPLTASDTQYF	TGTGCCAGCAGCCCCCTGACAGCTTCAGATACGCAGTATTTT
.	.	TRBJ2-3	TRBV24-1	CATSDLRGGGTDTQYF	TGTGCCACCAGTGATTTGAGGGGAGGCGGCACAGATACGCAGTATTTT
TRBD2	many	TRBJ2-5	TRBV5-1	CASSPGLEETQYF	TGCGCCAGCAGCCCGGGACTAGAAGAGACCCAGTACTTC
.	.	TRBJ2-1	TRBV3-1	CASSPRATYNEQFF	TGTGCCAGCAGCCCACGGGCGACATACAATGAGCAGTTCTTC
TRBD2	few	TRBJ2-2	TRBV10-3	CATRSGTDTGELFF	TGTGCCACCAGGAGCGGGACCGACACCGGGGAGCTGTTTTTT
.	few	TRBJ2-3	TRBV30	CAWSTNHPDTQYF	TGTGCCTGGAGTACCAATCATCCCGATACGCAGTATTTT
.	.	TRBJ1-1	TRBV21-1	CASSPRDREGYTEAFF	TGTGCCAGCAGCCCCCGGGACAGGGAGGGGTACACTGAAGCTTTCTTT